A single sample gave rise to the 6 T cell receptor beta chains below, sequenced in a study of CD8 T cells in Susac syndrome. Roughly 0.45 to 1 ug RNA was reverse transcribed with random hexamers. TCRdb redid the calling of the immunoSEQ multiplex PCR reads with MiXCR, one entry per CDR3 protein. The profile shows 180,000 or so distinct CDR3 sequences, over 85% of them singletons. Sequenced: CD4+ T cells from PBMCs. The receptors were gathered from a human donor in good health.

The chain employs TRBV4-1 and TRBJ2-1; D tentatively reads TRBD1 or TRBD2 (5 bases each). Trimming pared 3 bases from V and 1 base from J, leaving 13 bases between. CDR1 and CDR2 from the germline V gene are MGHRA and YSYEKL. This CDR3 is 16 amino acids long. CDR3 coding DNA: TGCGCCAGCAGCCAGGACCGGGGCGGGTCCTACAATGAGCAGTTCTTC. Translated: CASSQDRGGSYNEQFF.

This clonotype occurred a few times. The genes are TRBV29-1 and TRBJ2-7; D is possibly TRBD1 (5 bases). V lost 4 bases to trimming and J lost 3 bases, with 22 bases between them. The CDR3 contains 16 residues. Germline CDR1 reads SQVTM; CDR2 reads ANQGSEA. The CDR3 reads CSVVPDIGVGDYEQYF. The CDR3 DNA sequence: TGCAGCGTTGTCCCGGATATAGGGGTAGGGGACTACGAGCAGTACTTC.

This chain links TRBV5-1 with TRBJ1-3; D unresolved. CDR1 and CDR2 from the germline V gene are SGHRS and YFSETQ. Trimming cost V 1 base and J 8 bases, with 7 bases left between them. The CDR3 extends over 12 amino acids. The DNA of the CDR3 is TGCGCCAGCAGCTTGCCTTCAGACACCATATATTTT. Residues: CASSLPSDTIYF. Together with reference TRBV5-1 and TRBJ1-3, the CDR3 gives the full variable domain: KAGVTQTPRYLIKTRGQQVTLSCSPISGHRSVSWYQQTPGQGLQFLFEYFSETQRNKGNFPGRFSGRQFSNSRSEMNVSTLELGDSALYLCASSLPSDTIYFGEGSWLTVV.

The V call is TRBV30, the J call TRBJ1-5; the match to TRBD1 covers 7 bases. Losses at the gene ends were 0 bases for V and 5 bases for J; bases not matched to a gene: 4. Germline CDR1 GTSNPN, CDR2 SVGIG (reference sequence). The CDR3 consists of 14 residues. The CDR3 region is CAWSVGGGDQPQHF. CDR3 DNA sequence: TGTGCCTGGAGTGTGGGAGGGGGCGATCAGCCCCAGCATTTT.

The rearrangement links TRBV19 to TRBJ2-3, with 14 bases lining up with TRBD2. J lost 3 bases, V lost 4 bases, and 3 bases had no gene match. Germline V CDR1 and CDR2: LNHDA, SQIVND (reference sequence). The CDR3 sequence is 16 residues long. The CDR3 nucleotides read TGTGCCAGTAGTACGACTAGCGGGAGGGGTACAGATACGCAGTATTTT. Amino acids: CASSTTSGRGTDTQYF. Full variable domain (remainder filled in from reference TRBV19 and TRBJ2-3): DGGITQSPKYLFRKEGQNVTLSCEQNLNHDAMYWYRQDPGQGLRLIYYSQIVNDFQKGDIAEGYSVSREKKESFPLTVTSAQKNPTAFYLCASSTTSGRGTDTQYFGPGTRLTVL.

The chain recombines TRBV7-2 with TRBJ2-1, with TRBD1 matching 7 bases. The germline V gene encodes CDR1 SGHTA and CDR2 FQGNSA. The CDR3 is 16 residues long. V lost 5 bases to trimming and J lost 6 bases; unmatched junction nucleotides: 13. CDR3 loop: CASSLEGARHSNEQFF. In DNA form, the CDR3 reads TGTGCCAGCAGCCTCGAGGGGGCCCGGCATAGCAATGAGCAGTTCTTC.